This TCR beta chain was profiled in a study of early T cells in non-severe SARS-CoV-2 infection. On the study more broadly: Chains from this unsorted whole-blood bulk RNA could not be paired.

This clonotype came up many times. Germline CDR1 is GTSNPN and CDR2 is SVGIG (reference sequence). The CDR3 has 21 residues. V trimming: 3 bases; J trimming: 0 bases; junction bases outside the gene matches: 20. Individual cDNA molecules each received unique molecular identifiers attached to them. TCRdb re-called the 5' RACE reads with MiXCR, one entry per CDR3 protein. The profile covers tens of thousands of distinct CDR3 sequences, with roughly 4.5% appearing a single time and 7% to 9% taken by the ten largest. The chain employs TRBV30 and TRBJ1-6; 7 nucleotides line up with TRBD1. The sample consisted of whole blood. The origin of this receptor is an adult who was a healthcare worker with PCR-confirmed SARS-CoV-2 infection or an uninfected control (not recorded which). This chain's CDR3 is CAWSPPRQGLGGSSYNSPLHF. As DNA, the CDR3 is TGTGCCTGGAGCCCCCCCCGACAGGGACTGGGCGGAAGCTCCTATAATTCACCCCTCCACTTT.